This T cell receptor (beta chain) was obtained from a study of regulatory T cells in long-lasting Graves disease. Time point described: newly diagnosed GD, antithyroid drugs for less than 3 months. The TCR library was made from RNA that had been extracted from PBMCs in TRIzol. Relying on iRepertoire HTBI primers and Arm-PCR of CDR3 regions, the team built TCR beta libraries. Each CDR3 protein gets one entry after TCRdb re-called the multiplex PCR reads with MiXCR. The repertoire holds about 440,000 distinct CDR3 sequences, with 16% as singletons. The CDR3 contains 14 residues. The J segment lost 10 bases and the V segment lost 8 bases, leaving 13 bases of the junction unmatched. Another study also made use of these data, one on T cells in Graves' hyperthyroidism and ophthalmopathy.

The specimen comprised peripheral blood mononuclear cells (PBMCs), sampled at new diagnosis, from a patient treated with antithyroid drugs. This TCR derives from a woman under 30 with Graves disease. V and J are TRBV12-3 or TRBV12-4 and TRBJ2-1, with 8 bases identical to TRBD1. Here the CDR3 reads CASADPAGGTEQFF. In DNA form, the CDR3 reads TGTGCCAGCGCCGACCCGGCAGGGGGCACGGAGCAGTTCTTC.